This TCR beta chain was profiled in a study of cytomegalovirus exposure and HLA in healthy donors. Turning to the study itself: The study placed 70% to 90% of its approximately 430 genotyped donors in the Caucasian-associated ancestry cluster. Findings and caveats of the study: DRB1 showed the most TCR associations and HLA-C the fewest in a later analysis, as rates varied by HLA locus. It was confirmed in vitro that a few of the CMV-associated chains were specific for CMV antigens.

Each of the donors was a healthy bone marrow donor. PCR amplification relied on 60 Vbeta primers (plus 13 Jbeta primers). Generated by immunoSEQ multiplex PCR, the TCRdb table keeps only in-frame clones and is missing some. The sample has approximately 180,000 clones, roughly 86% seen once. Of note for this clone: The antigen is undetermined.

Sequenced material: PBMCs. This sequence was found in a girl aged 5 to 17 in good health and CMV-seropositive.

As DNA, the CDR3 is TGTGCCAGCAGCGGGGGCAGCTCCTACAATGAGCAGTTCTTC. Translation: CASSGGSSYNEQFF. The rearrangement joins TRBV5-6 to TRBJ2-1; TRBD1 is a possible D gene (6 bases). CDR1 SGHDT and CDR2 YYEEEE come from the germline V gene. V dropped 4 bases and J dropped 0 bases, with 8 bases sitting between them. This CDR3 contains 14 residues. Using reference TRBV5-6 and TRBJ2-1 for the parts outside the CDR3, the full variable domain is DAGVTQSPTHLIKTRGQQVTLRCSPKSGHDTVSWYQQALGQGPQFIFQYYEEEERQRGNFPDRFSGHQFPNYSSELNVNALLLGDSALYLCASSGGSSYNEQFFGPGTRLTVL.